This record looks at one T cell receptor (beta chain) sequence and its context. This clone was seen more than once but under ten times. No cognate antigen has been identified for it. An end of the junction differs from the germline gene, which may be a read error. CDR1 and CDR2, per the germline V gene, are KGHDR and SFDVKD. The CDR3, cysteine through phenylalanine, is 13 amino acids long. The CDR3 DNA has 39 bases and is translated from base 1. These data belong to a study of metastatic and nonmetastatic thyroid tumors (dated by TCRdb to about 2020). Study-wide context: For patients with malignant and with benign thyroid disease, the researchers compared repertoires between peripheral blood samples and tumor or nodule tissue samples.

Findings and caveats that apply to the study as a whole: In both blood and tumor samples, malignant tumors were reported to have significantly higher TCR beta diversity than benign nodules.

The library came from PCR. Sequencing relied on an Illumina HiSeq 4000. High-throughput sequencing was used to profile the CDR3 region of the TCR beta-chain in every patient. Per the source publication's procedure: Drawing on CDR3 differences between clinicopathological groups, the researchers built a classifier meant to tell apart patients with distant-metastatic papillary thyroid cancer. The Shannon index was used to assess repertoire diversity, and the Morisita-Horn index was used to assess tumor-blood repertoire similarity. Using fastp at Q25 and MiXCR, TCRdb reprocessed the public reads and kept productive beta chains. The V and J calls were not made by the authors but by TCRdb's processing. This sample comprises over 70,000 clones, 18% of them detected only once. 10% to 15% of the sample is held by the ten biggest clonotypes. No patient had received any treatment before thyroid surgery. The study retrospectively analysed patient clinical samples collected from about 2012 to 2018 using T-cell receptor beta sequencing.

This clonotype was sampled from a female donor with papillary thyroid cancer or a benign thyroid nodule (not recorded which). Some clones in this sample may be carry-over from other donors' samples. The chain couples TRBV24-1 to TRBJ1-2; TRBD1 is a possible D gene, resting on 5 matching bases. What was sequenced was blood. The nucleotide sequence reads TGTTCCACCAGTGAGCAGGGTAGCTATGGCTACACCTTC. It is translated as CSTSEQGSYGYTF.